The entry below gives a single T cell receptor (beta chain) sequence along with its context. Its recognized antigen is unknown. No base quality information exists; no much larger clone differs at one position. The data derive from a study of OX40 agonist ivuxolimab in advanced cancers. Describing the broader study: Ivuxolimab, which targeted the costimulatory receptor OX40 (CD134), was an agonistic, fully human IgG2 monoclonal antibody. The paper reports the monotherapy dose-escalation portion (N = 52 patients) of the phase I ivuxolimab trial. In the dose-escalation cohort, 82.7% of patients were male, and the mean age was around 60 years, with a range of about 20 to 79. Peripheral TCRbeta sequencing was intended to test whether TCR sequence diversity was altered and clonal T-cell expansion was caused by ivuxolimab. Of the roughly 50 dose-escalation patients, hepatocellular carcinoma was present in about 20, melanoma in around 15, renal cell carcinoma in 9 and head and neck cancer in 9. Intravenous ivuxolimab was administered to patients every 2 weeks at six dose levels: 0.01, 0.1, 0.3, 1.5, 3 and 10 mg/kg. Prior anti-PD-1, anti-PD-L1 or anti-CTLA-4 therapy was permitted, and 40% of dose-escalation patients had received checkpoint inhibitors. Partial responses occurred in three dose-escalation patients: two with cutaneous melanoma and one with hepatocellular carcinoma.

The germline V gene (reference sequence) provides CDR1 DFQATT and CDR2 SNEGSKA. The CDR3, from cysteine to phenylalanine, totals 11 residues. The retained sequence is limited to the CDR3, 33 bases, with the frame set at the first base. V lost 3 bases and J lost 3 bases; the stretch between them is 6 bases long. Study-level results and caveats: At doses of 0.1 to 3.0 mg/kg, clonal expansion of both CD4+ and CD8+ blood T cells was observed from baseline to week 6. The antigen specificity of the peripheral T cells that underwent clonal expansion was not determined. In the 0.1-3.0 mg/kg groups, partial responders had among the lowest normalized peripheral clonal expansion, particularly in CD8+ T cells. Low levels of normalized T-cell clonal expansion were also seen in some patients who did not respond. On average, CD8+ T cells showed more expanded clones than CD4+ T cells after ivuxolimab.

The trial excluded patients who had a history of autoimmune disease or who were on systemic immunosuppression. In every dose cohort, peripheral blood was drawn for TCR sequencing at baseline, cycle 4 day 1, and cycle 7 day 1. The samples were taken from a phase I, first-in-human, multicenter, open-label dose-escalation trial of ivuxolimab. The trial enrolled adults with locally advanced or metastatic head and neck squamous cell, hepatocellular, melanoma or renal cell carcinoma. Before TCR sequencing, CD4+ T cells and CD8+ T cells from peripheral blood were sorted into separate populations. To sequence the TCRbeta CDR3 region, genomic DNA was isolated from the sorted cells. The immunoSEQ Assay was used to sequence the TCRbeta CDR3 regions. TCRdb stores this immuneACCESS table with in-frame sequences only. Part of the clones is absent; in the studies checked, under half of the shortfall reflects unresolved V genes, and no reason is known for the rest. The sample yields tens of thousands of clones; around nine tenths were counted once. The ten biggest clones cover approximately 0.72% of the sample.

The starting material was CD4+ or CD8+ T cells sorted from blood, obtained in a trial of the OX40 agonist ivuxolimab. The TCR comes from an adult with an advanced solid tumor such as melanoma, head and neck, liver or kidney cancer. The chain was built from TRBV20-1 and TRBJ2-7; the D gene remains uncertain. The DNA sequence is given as TGCAGTGCTAGTATCCTCTACGAGCAGTACTTC. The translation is CSASILYEQYF.